A selection of T cell receptor beta chains follows, all from one sample in a study of T cell repertoires in cytomegalovirus infection. Their antigen targets remain unknown. Using its own MiXCR run on the reads, TCRdb lists one record per CDR3 protein. The data contain hundreds of thousands of distinct CDR3 sequences, approximately 46% of them singletons. The sequences come from cultured PBMCs, collected from culture after CMV antigen stimulation. These receptors were collected from a human donor in good health (CMV status not recorded). Some clones in this sample may be carry-over from other donors' samples. Each CDR3 is given with its conserved first and last residue. A D gene is named only where the DNA matches it firmly. Part of the rows lack a size; the others show once, few, many or a class for expanded clones.

clone_size,v_call,j_call,d_call,cdr3_nt,cdr3_aa
-,TRBV7-8,TRBJ2-5,-,TGTGCCAGCAGCTTAGTCTGGGTCGGGACCCAGTACTTC,CASSLVWVGTQYF
-,TRBV20-1,TRBJ1-5,TRBD1,TGCAGTGCTAGGTCACCTCGGGAGGGGACAGTAAATCAGCCCCAGCATTTT,CSARSPREGTVNQPQHF
once,TRBV18,TRBJ2-3,TRBD1,TGTGCCAGCTCACCACCCGGACAGGCAGATACGCAGTATTTT,CASSPPGQADTQYF
few,TRBV5-1,TRBJ2-6,TRBD1,TGCGCCAGCAGCTTGGAAGGGGGGGACAGGGTTGGCTGGGCCAACGTCCTGACTTTC,CASSLEGGDRVGWANVLTF
few,TRBV7-8,TRBJ2-1,-,TGTGCCAGCAGAGGGGGGGCGAGCTCCTACAATGAGCAGTTCTTC,CASRGGASSYNEQFF
few,TRBV12-3/TRBV12-4,TRBJ2-3,-,TGTGCCAGCAGTTTAGCGTTGGCAGTTCAGTATTTT,CASSLALAVQYF
few,TRBV7-9,TRBJ1-2,-,TGTGCCAGCACCCAACCGGCAGTCTTTCTCTATGGCTACACCTTC,CASTQPAVFLYGYTF
-,TRBV6-1,TRBJ1-1,-,TGTGCCAGCAGTGAACGGACGTTGAACACTGAAGCTTTCTTT,CASSERTLNTEAFF
-,TRBV15,TRBJ1-5,-,TGTGCCACCAGCAGTGGGTTTGAATCACAGCCCCAGCATTTT,CATSSGFESQPQHF
-,TRBV5-1,TRBJ2-2,-,TGCGCCAGCAGCGGGGATGGGGCCGGGGAGCTGTTTTTT,CASSGDGAGELFF
-,TRBV28,TRBJ2-1,TRBD1,TGTGCCAGCAGTGGGGACAGGGGGCGAGGGGAGCAGTTCTTC,CASSGDRGRGEQFF
few,TRBV12-3/TRBV12-4,TRBJ2-3,TRBD1,TGTGCCAGCAGTTCCCAGACAGGGCCCACAGATACGCAGTATTTT,CASSSQTGPTDTQYF
few,TRBV7-9,TRBJ2-3,TRBD2,TGTGCCAGCAGCCAATCGGGACTAGGATTTTCAGATACGCAGTATTTT,CASSQSGLGFSDTQYF
-,TRBV12-3/TRBV12-4,TRBJ2-1,TRBD1,TGTGCCAGCAGTTCGACAGGGACCAGTGAGCAGTTCTTC,CASSSTGTSEQFF
-,TRBV6-6,TRBJ2-1,TRBD2,TGTGCCAGCAGTTACCTGCTAGCGGGAGATGAGCAGTTCTTC,CASSYLLAGDEQFF
-,TRBV19,TRBJ2-2,TRBD1,TGTGCCAGTAGCATGGGACAGGGGTATGACACCGGGGAGCTGTTTTTT,CASSMGQGYDTGELFF
-,TRBV7-2,TRBJ2-3,-,TGTGCCAGCAGCTTATACGGAGAGAGGGCGCAGTATTTT,CASSLYGERAQYF
few,TRBV19,TRBJ1-5,-,TGTGCCAGTAGTATTGCGGGGCTCAATCAGCCCCAGCATTTT,CASSIAGLNQPQHF
-,TRBV19,TRBJ1-2,-,TGTGCCAGTAGTATCTGGCAGGACATCTATGGCTACACCTTC,CASSIWQDIYGYTF
once,TRBV6-5,TRBJ1-3,-,TGTGCCAGCGGACCCCGGACACCTGCGCACACCATATATTTT,CASGPRTPAHTIYF
-,TRBV28,TRBJ2-5,-,TGTGCCAGCAGTGGGAGGTCAGGGGAGACCCAGTACTTC,CASSGRSGETQYF
once,TRBV19,TRBJ2-3,-,TGTGCCAGTAGTATAGAGCCTGCAACGGCTAGCACAGATACGCAGTATTTT,CASSIEPATASTDTQYF
-,TRBV11-2,TRBJ1-1,-,TGTGCCAGCAGCTTAGTGGTAGGGGGGGACGGGGCTTTCTTT,CASSLVVGGDGAFF
-,TRBV7-9,TRBJ2-7,TRBD2,TGTGCCAGCTCGGGGGGGAGCCACGAGCAGTACTTC,CASSGGSHEQYF
-,TRBV12-3/TRBV12-4,TRBJ2-1,-,TGTGCCAGCAGATGGGGTTACAATGAGCAGTTCTTC,CASRWGYNEQFF
few,TRBV7-2,TRBJ2-7,TRBD1,TGTGCCAGCAGCTTAATCAGGGGGCCAGCCTACGAGCAGTACTTC,CASSLIRGPAYEQYF
-,TRBV5-1,TRBJ2-5,-,TGCGCCAGCAGCGCGGAGAGGGGACAAGAGACCCAGTACTTC,CASSAERGQETQYF
-,TRBV7-9,TRBJ1-5,-,TGTGCCAGCAGCCCCCGGGGGGGCGCCAATCAGCCCCAGCATTTT,CASSPRGGANQPQHF
few,TRBV7-1,TRBJ2-7,TRBD1,TGTGCCAGCAGCCGGGGACAGGGGAACTACGAGCAGTACTTC,CASSRGQGNYEQYF
-,TRBV7-6,TRBJ2-7,-,TGTGCCAGCAGCCGAGGAACATTAAGCGAGCAGTACTTC,CASSRGTLSEQYF
-,TRBV10-3,TRBJ2-7,-,TGTGCCATCAGTGACCCTTTAAGGGCAATCTACGAGCAGTACTTC,CAISDPLRAIYEQYF
-,TRBV7-9,TRBJ1-2,-,TGTGCCAGCAGCACTACTAATGGCGGCTACACCTTC,CASSTTNGGYTF
-,TRBV7-2,TRBJ2-5,-,TGTGCCAGCAGCTTCGGACTTAAAGAGACCCAGTACTTC,CASSFGLKETQYF
-,TRBV7-9,TRBJ1-2,-,TGTGCCAGCAGCTCTCGACAGGAAGCCTATGGCTACACCTTC,CASSSRQEAYGYTF
-,TRBV28,TRBJ2-7,TRBD2,TGTGCCAGCGCGGGAGGCAGCTCCTACGAGCAGTACTTC,CASAGGSSYEQYF
few,TRBV27,TRBJ2-7,-,TGTGCCAGCAGTTTTTCTTCTTTGGGGGCTATTTGGTACTTC,CASSFSSLGAIWYF
-,TRBV19,TRBJ1-6,-,TGTGCCAGTAGTATCGGGCGGAGCTCCTATAATTCACCCCTCCACTTT,CASSIGRSSYNSPLHF